Following are 30 T cell receptor beta chains from one sample sequenced in a study of T cells in Graves' hyperthyroidism and ophthalmopathy. RNA transcripts yielded amplified TCR beta CDR3 regions. The study used the HTBI primer set for a first-round RT-PCR of the TCR CDR3. One entry per CDR3 protein results from TCRdb running MiXCR on the multiplex PCR reads. Among approximately 380,000 distinct CDR3 sequences listed, over 11% were seen once. Material: blood. Receptors originate from a man aged 50 to 60 with Graves' ophthalmopathy.

This clonotype was observed at least ten times. CDR3 coding DNA: TGTGCCAGCAGCTTAGGGACAGTAGGGAAAAGCAAGCAGTACTTC. Translation gives CASSLGTVGKSKQYF. The chain carries TRBV7-9 and TRBJ2-7, with TRBD1 as a possible D gene (6 bases). The CDR3 loop spans 15 amino acids. Trimming took 1 base from V and 8 from J, leaving 18 bases between them. Germline CDR1 reads SEHNR; CDR2 reads FQNEAQ (reference sequence).

For this clonotype: With a much larger clone just one base away, this may be a read error. The chain links TRBV20-1 to TRBJ2-3; TRBD2 matches at 8 bases. The CDR3 covers 17 residues. V shed 0 bases and J 5 bases; nucleotides not matched to a gene: 13. CDR1 and CDR2 from the germline V gene are DFQATT and SNEGSKA (reference sequence). The CDR3, as DNA: TGCAGTGCTAGAGATTTGTCGCGGGGGGCGGGAGGAGATACGCAGTATTTT. Residues: CSARDLSRGAGGDTQYF.

Concerning this clonotype: Just one base apart from a much larger clone, this may be a read error. The chain joins TRBV2 to TRBJ2-3; weak D call: TRBD2 (6 bases). The CDR3 is 16 residues long. Trimming left V 4 bases short and J 4 bases short, with 18 bases between. In germline, CDR1 is SNHLY, CDR2 FYNNEI. The CDR3 here is CASSVPREGLADTQYF. The CDR3 nucleotides read TGTGCCAGCAGTGTACCGCGGGAAGGTTTAGCAGATACGCAGTATTTT.

The chain recombines TRBV5-1 with TRBJ1-5, with TRBD1 identical over 9 bases. This CDR3 has 14 residues. J gave up 7 bases and V 5 bases, and 7 bases lay outside the gene matches. Germline V CDR1 and CDR2: SGHRS, YFSETQ. The CDR3 DNA is TGCGCCAGCAGAACCGGGACAGGGAAACAGCCCCAGCATTTT. Its translation is CASRTGTGKQPQHF.

J is TRBJ2-3 and V is TRBV19; TRBD2 matches 10 bases. With 5 bases clipped from V and 2 bases from J, the junction kept 4 bases outside the gene matches. Germline CDR1 reads LNHDA; CDR2 reads SQIVND (reference sequence). There are 15 residues in the CDR3. In nucleotides, the CDR3 is TGTGCCAGTAGTGATACTAGCGGGAACACAGATACGCAGTATTTT. Its protein is CASSDTSGNTDTQYF.

In this sample, this clonotype turned up many times. The J gene is TRBJ2-3, the V gene TRBV5-1, with 8 bases aligning to TRBD2. The germline V gene encodes CDR1 SGHRS and CDR2 YFSETQ. J gave up 1 base and V 0 bases, and 4 bases lay outside the gene matches. The CDR3 spans 16 residues. CDR3 coding DNA: TGCGCCAGCAGCTTGGTTAGAGCGGGAGGCACAGATACGCAGTATTTT. Translating gives CASSLVRAGGTDTQYF.

In regard to this clonotype: An end of the junction does not agree with germline; a read error may underlie this. This chain connects TRBV6-1 to TRBJ1-5, with a weak D call TRBD1 (6 bases). The V gene's germline CDR1 is MNHNS and CDR2 SASEGT. The CDR3 is 15 residues long. The CDR3 reads CASKDSGAGKQPQHF. The CDR3 DNA follows: TGTGCCAGCAAGGACTCAGGGGCCGGCAAACAGCCCCAGCATTTT.

This clonotype was detected many times. The rearrangement links TRBV30 to TRBJ2-7, with no clear D. The CDR3 extends over 15 amino acids. The V gene's germline CDR1 is GTSNPN and CDR2 SVGIG (reference sequence). V gave up 3 bases and J gave up 6 bases, with 21 bases separating them. CDR3 sequence: CAWRSIGQAPAEQYF. In DNA form, the CDR3 reads TGTGCCTGGAGATCTATCGGGCAGGCCCCCGCCGAGCAGTACTTC.

The V and J genes are TRBV27 and TRBJ2-1, with D unclear. Germline-derived CDR1 and CDR2 are MNHEY and SMNVEV (reference sequence). There are 15 residues in the CDR3. With 6 bases removed from V and 5 bases from J, the gap between germline ends came to 17 bases. Written as DNA, the CDR3 is TGTGCCAGCAGCCGAGCCGGTCGATCAGACAATGAGCAGTTCTTC. This translates into CASSRAGRSDNEQFF.

This clonotype was found a few times. The rearrangement uses TRBV5-8 and TRBJ2-6; possibly TRBD1 or TRBD2 for D (5 bases each). This CDR3 has 18 residues. Looked up from germline, CDR1 is SGHTS and CDR2 is YDEGEE. Trimming took 4 bases from V and 4 from J, leaving 21 bases between them. The CDR3 is CASSPRLWGRAGANVLTF. The CDR3, as DNA: TGTGCCAGCAGCCCACGGTTGTGGGGACGGGCCGGGGCCAACGTCCTGACTTTC.

This clonotype was found many times. The chain uses TRBV20-1 and TRBJ2-5; weak D call: TRBD2 (5 bases). Germline CDR1 and CDR2: DFQATT and SNEGSKA (reference sequence). The CDR3 length is 12 residues. V lost 1 base, J lost 11 bases, and 14 bases lay in between. CDR3 bases: TGCAGTGCTAGAGCCGAACCGGGGTTACAGTACTTC. The encoded protein is CSARAEPGLQYF.

This clonotype was picked up one time. J is TRBJ2-1 and V is TRBV7-9, with TRBD2 identical over 10 bases. This CDR3 is 15 amino acids long. CDR1 SEHNR and CDR2 FQNEAQ come from the germline V gene (reference sequence). The V segment lost 5 bases and the J segment 7 bases; nucleotides outside the gene matches: 8. The CDR3 here is CASSHWTSGWNEQFF. The CDR3, as DNA: TGTGCCAGCAGCCACTGGACTAGCGGTTGGAATGAGCAGTTCTTC.

There are many counts of this clonotype. This chain's CDR3 is CASSLDRGSERRTDTQYF. The CDR3 DNA follows: TGTGCCAGCAGCTTAGATCGTGGTAGCGAGAGGCGCACAGATACGCAGTATTTT. The chain uses TRBV11-2 and TRBJ2-3; maybe TRBD2 (5 bases). Germline V CDR1 and CDR2: SGHAT, FQNNGV. Trimming removed 0 bases from V and 1 base from J, with 17 bases in between. The length of the CDR3 is 18 residues.

This clonotype has more than one count but fewer than ten. The rearrangement links TRBV9 to TRBJ2-5, with D perhaps matching TRBD1 (6 bases). CDR3 length equals 19 residues. Looked up from germline, CDR1 is SGDLS and CDR2 is YYNGEE. Trimming shortened V by 0 bases and J by 5 bases, and 26 bases separated the two germline ends. This chain's CDR3 is CASSVVSPGQNSGGETQYF. The DNA of the CDR3 is TGTGCCAGCAGCGTAGTATCCCCGGGACAAAACTCCGGCGGCGAGACCCAGTACTTC.

This clonotype was recorded many times. The rearrangement uses TRBV6-2 or TRBV6-3 and TRBJ2-1; D not resolved. Germline CDR1 reads MNHEY; CDR2 reads SVGEGT. This CDR3 spans 16 amino acids. Trimming left V 2 bases short and J 0 bases short, with 11 bases between. This chain's CDR3 is CASSYERPSSYNEQFF. CDR3 DNA sequence: TGTGCCAGCAGTTACGAGCGCCCAAGCTCCTACAATGAGCAGTTCTTC.

This clonotype appeared many times. This chain links TRBV11-2 with TRBJ2-3; 9 bases match TRBD1. J lost 1 base, V lost 4 bases, and 3 bases had no gene match. Germline V gives CDR1 SGHAT, CDR2 FQNNGV. This CDR3 region has 15 residues. CDR3 region: CASSSGTGRTDTQYF. CDR3 sequence (DNA): TGTGCCAGCAGCTCCGGGACAGGGCGCACAGATACGCAGTATTTT.

This clonotype was counted ten times or more. The V and J genes are TRBV7-8 and TRBJ1-2; 8 bases map to TRBD1. Looked up from germline, CDR1 is SGHVS and CDR2 is FQNEAQ. The V gene end was trimmed by 4 bases and the J gene end by 4 bases; junction bases not matched to a gene: 5. The CDR3 runs to 14 residues. The CDR3 coding sequence is TGTGCCAGCAGCTCAGGGGGCACTAGCTATGGCTACACCTTC. It codes for CASSSGGTSYGYTF.

This clonotype showed up many times. The rearrangement links TRBV27 to TRBJ2-1, with 10 bases that match TRBD2. The CDR3 has 15 residues. Germline values: CDR1 MNHEY, CDR2 SMNVEV (reference sequence). V was pared by 3 bases and J by 8 bases, with 7 bases of the junction left unmatched. As DNA, the CDR3 is TGTGCCAGCAGTTTGGAGGCTAGCGGGAGCCATGAGCAGTTCTTC. This sequence encodes CASSLEASGSHEQFF.

This clonotype was seen repeatedly, ten times or more. V gene TRBV9 combines with J gene TRBJ2-1; D is unresolved. CDR1 and CDR2 (germline): SGDLS, YYNGEE. The V end was cut by 0 bases, the J end by 8 bases, with 18 bases between. CDR3 size: 16 residues. CDR3 residues: CASSVDGARVQDEQFF. CDR3 coding DNA: TGTGCCAGCAGCGTAGACGGCGCCAGAGTTCAGGATGAGCAGTTCTTC.

The rearrangement uses TRBV27 and TRBJ1-2; no clear D gene. The germline V gene encodes CDR1 MNHEY and CDR2 SMNVEV (reference sequence). This CDR3 region has 13 residues. The ends were cut back, 2 bases at V and 8 bases at J, with 12 bases in the middle. The CDR3: CASSLNEGGGYTF. The CDR3 coding sequence is TGTGCCAGCAGTTTAAATGAGGGAGGGGGCTACACCTTC.

This clonotype occurred a few times. The chain couples TRBV7-9 to TRBJ2-7, with a tentative D call TRBD2 (6 bases). The V and J ends lost 5 bases and 2 bases respectively, with 19 bases between them. The germline V gene has CDR1 SEHNR and CDR2 FQNEAQ (reference sequence). The CDR3 has 16 residues. The chain's CDR3 is CASSPGPGLETYEQYF. For the CDR3, the DNA is TGTGCCAGCAGCCCGGGACCGGGACTTGAGACCTACGAGCAGTACTTC.

This chain links TRBV9 with TRBJ2-5, with a possible D match to TRBD2 (6 bases). CDR1 and CDR2 (germline): SGDLS, YYNGEE. The CDR3 is made up of 14 amino acids. Trimming took off 0 bases at V and 2 bases at J, with 8 bases between the two ends. CDR3 coding DNA: TGTGCCAGCAGCGTAGCGGGAGTTCAAGAGACCCAGTACTTC. Encoded protein: CASSVAGVQETQYF.

This clonotype was recorded at least ten times. V is TRBV12-3 or TRBV12-4 and J is TRBJ2-1, with TRBD1 matching over 10 bases. The CDR3 contains 14 residues. After removal of 6 bases from V and 8 bases from J, the junction contained 7 bases not matched to a gene. The CDR3 spells CASRPGQGRYEQFF. The CDR3 coding sequence is TGTGCCAGCAGACCGGGACAGGGGCGCTATGAGCAGTTCTTC.

This clonotype was counted ten times or more. The chain uses TRBV4-2 and TRBJ2-7, with TRBD2 matching over 14 bases. CDR3 length: 16 residues. J gave up 5 bases and V 1 base, and 4 bases lay outside the gene matches. Germline V CDR1 and CDR2: LGHNA, YNFKEQ. The CDR3 nucleotides read TGTGCCAGCAGCCAAGGTGGGACTAGCGGGAGAGACGAGCAGTACTTC. It encodes CASSQGGTSGRDEQYF.

This clonotype was observed at least ten times. This chain links TRBV27 with TRBJ1-1; maybe TRBD1 (6 bases). Trimming pared 5 bases from V and 1 base from J, leaving 11 bases between. Germline V gene data show CDR1 as MNHEY and CDR2 as SMNVEV (reference sequence). The CDR3 consists of 14 residues. In nucleotides, the CDR3 is TGTGCCAGCAGTGCCGACAGGTCGAACACTGAAGCTTTCTTT. It is translated as CASSADRSNTEAFF.

This clonotype has just a few counts. V is TRBV18 and J is TRBJ2-1; 7 nucleotides line up with TRBD1. The CDR3 loop spans 15 amino acids. V shed 4 bases and J 3 bases; nucleotides not matched to a gene: 6. CDR1 and CDR2 (germline): KGHSH, LQKENI. CDR3 coding DNA: TGTGCCAGCTCACTCAAGGGGGCAGACTACAATGAGCAGTTCTTC. Translated: CASSLKGADYNEQFF.

This clonotype was found many times. The chain combines TRBV10-3 with TRBJ2-1; 7 bases agree with TRBD1. Trimming removed 6 bases from V and 3 bases from J; junction bases left unmatched: 5. CDR3 size: 14 residues. The germline gives CDR1 ENHRY, CDR2 SYGVKD. The CDR3, as DNA: TGTGCCATCAGGCGACAGGGAAGCTACAATGAGCAGTTCTTC. Its translation: CAIRRQGSYNEQFF.

The chain joins TRBV29-1 to TRBJ2-7, with 8 bases aligning to TRBD1. The CDR3 loop spans 16 amino acids. The V gene's germline CDR1 is SQVTM and CDR2 ANQGSEA. The CDR3 DNA reads TGCACAGGCGTTGGGGAAAGGACAGGGAGACTCTACGAGCAGTACTTC. This codes for CTGVGERTGRLYEQYF.

At least ten counts were recorded for this clonotype. The chain recombines TRBV20-1 with TRBJ1-1, with 7 bases matching TRBD1. The V and J ends lost 6 bases and 7 bases, in that order; junction bases with no gene match: 8. Germline values: CDR1 DFQATT, CDR2 SNEGSKA (reference sequence). This CDR3 has 12 amino acids. In nucleotides, the CDR3 is TGCAGTGCCCCCGACAGGGTCAGTGAAGCTTTCTTT. Its translation: CSAPDRVSEAFF.

This clonotype was observed many times. V gene TRBV5-1 combines with J gene TRBJ2-5; D not resolved. V was shortened by 4 bases and J by 0 bases, with 7 bases between the two germline ends. The germline V gene has CDR1 SGHRS and CDR2 YFSETQ. This CDR3 spans 13 amino acids. The CDR3 coding sequence is TGCGCCAGCAGCCGAACTAACCAAGAGACCCAGTACTTC. It is translated as CASSRTNQETQYF.